This T cell receptor beta chain was sequenced in a study of blood T cells in healthy people across ages. Study-level points and caveats: Older age went with lower TCR beta diversity per million T cells, in a roughly linear way.

In regard to this clonotype: The antigen is undetermined.

V dropped 0 bases and J dropped 2 bases, with 12 bases sitting between them. This CDR3 has 16 amino acids. CDR1 is LGHNA and CDR2 is YSLEER in the germline V gene. The second PCR ran roughly 6 to 11 cycles with a sample-barcoded 5' primer and J-beta primers. Each cDNA molecule was tagged by a template-switch adaptor that had 12 random nucleotides. Each CDR3 protein is one row after TCRdb ran MiXCR on the 5' RACE reads. This table holds approximately 1.5 million distinct CDR3 sequences, approximately 43% found once. No fewer than 6.5 million PBMCs went into each sample. The chain employs TRBV4-3 and TRBJ2-3, with D maybe TRBD2 (7 bases). The clonotype originates from a woman aged 18-35 years in good health. Sequenced: blood. CDR3 sequence reads: CASSQEGGGATDTQYF. CDR3 nucleotides: TGCGCCAGCAGCCAAGAGGGAGGGGGGGCCACAGATACGCAGTATTTT.